This T cell receptor (beta chain) is drawn from a study of T-cell memory formation after mild COVID-19. Looking at the study overall: Largely, the TCR clusters proved donor specific. Study results and limitations: Shrinking CD4+ clones resided mostly in CM and EM, and CD8+ ones in EMRA. Day 15 to 85 contractors were CD4/CD8 balanced; later expanders leaned CD4+.

Constant-segment-primed 5'RACE gave TCR alpha and TCR beta cDNA libraries with sample barcodes and UMIs. TCRdb reanalysed the 5' RACE reads using MiXCR and keeps one entry per CDR3 protein. The sample holds a few hundred thousand distinct CDR3 sequences; roughly 17% are singletons and the top ten take about a fifth. V shed 6 bases and J 4 bases; nucleotides not matched to a gene: 5. This CDR3 has 15 amino acids. As concerns this clonotype: The antigen is unknown.

What was sequenced was PBMCs or a T cell subset sorted from them (not recorded which). The chain combines TRBV12-3 or TRBV12-4 with TRBJ2-1, with 11 bases fitting TRBD2. This receptor was obtained from a man between 18 and 35 years old who had mild COVID-19 (a few samples of this study predate the infection). Cell type and time point are not known. CDR3: CASRTSGGAYNEQFF. The DNA for the CDR3 is TGTGCCAGCAGAACTAGCGGGGGTGCATACAATGAGCAGTTCTTC.